The rows below give T cell receptor beta chains drawn from one sample of a study of blood T cell repertoires in COVID-19. The table came from immunoSEQ multiplex PCR; TCRdb's copy has only in-frame clones and leaves some out. Of over 70,000 clones listed, about 80% are singletons. The sequencing input was peripheral blood. The receptor source for this set is an older woman with acute or convalescent COVID-19. Both conserved end residues are part of each CDR3. D genes are given only for firm matches. Where a row states a size, it is once, few, many or the class of an expanded clone; other rows omit it.

J: TRBJ1-6
D: NA
size: NA
V: TRBV7-2
DNA: TGTGCCAGCAGCTTAGTTTGGGGGCAGGGTAATTCACCCCTCCACTTT
CDR3: CASSLVWGQGNSPLHF

J: TRBJ1-1
D: NA
size: NA
V: TRBV19
DNA: TGTGCCAGTAGTACAGCGACGGTGAACACTGAAGCTTTCTTT
CDR3: CASSTATVNTEAFF

J: TRBJ1-1
D: NA
size: NA
V: TRBV9
DNA: TGTGCCAGCAGCGTAAAAAGGGGGACTGAAGCTTTCTTT
CDR3: CASSVKRGTEAFF

J: TRBJ2-7
D: TRBD2
size: NA
V: TRBV27
DNA: TGTGCCAGCAGTCCTACTAGCGGGGGATCCTACGAGCAGTACTTC
CDR3: CASSPTSGGSYEQYF

J: TRBJ1-1
D: NA
size: NA
V: TRBV3-1/TRBV3-2
DNA: TGTGCCAGCAGCCGACAAGCAAACACTGAAGCTTTCTTT
CDR3: CASSRQANTEAFF

J: TRBJ1-4
D: TRBD1
size: NA
V: TRBV28
DNA: TGTGCCAGCAGTTTAGGACAGGGGGGGAATGAAAAACTGTTTTTT
CDR3: CASSLGQGGNEKLFF

J: TRBJ2-1
D: TRBD1
size: NA
V: TRBV4-3
DNA: TGCGCCAGCCAGGGGGACAGGGGACTCGGCGAGCAGTTCTTC
CDR3: CASQGDRGLGEQFF

J: TRBJ2-1
D: NA
size: NA
V: TRBV27
DNA: TGTGCCAGCAGTTTAAGGTGGGGCCACATCGAGGAGCAGTTCTTC
CDR3: CASSLRWGHIEEQFF

J: TRBJ2-3
D: NA
size: once
V: TRBV20-1
DNA: TGCAGTGCTAGTTTTGCGGGAGATACGCAGTATTTT
CDR3: CSASFAGDTQYF

J: TRBJ2-7
D: NA
size: NA
V: TRBV19
DNA: TGTGCCAGTAGTATCCAACGGGTTAGCTCCTACGAGCAGTACTTC
CDR3: CASSIQRVSSYEQYF

J: TRBJ2-7
D: TRBD2
size: NA
V: TRBV28
DNA: TGTGCCAGCAGTTTGCCTAGCGGGAGGTCCTACGAGCAGTACTTC
CDR3: CASSLPSGRSYEQYF

J: TRBJ1-1
D: NA
size: NA
V: TRBV6-6
DNA: TGTGCCAGCAGCCTGGCGGGGAGGGGCGTGAACACTGAAGCTTTCTTT
CDR3: CASSLAGRGVNTEAFF

J: TRBJ2-5
D: TRBD1
size: NA
V: TRBV7-2
DNA: TGTGCCAGCAGCTTAGAAGGGGGCAAGACCCAGTACTTC
CDR3: CASSLEGGKTQYF

J: TRBJ2-5
D: TRBD1
size: few
V: TRBV5-4
DNA: TGTGCCAGCAGCCAAAACAGGGGTCTAGGCCAAGAGACCCAGTACTTC
CDR3: CASSQNRGLGQETQYF

J: TRBJ1-1
D: TRBD1
size: NA
V: TRBV29-1
DNA: TGCAGCGCTGACAGGGGATTGAACACTGAAGCTTTCTTT
CDR3: CSADRGLNTEAFF

J: TRBJ1-2
D: NA
size: NA
V: TRBV4-3
DNA: TGCGCCAGCAGCCAAGAAGTCGCAGAAAACTATGGCTACACCTTC
CDR3: CASSQEVAENYGYTF

J: TRBJ2-7
D: NA
size: NA
V: TRBV19
DNA: TGTGCCAGTAGTATTTCCCCTCTAGACGAGCAGTACTTC
CDR3: CASSISPLDEQYF

J: TRBJ2-3
D: NA
size: once
V: TRBV5-1
DNA: TGCGCCAGCAGCTTGGATGGGACTAGCACAGATACGCAGTATTTT
CDR3: CASSLDGTSTDTQYF

J: TRBJ2-2
D: NA
size: NA
V: TRBV6-1
DNA: TGTGCCAGCAGCCTCCTTCCAGTTGGCACCGGGGAGCTGTTTTTT
CDR3: CASSLLPVGTGELFF

J: TRBJ2-6
D: TRBD1
size: NA
V: TRBV20-1
DNA: TGCAGTGCTAGTGGACAGGGGCGCACTGGGGCCAACGTCCTGACTTTC
CDR3: CSASGQGRTGANVLTF

J: TRBJ1-2
D: TRBD1
size: NA
V: TRBV7-9
DNA: TGTGCCAGCAGCTGGGCGCTTACGACAGGGTCGGATGGCTACACCTTC
CDR3: CASSWALTTGSDGYTF

J: TRBJ1-1
D: NA
size: NA
V: TRBV16
DNA: TGTGCCAGCAGCACTTACCCCCCCGGGACACCCAACCGGAACACTGAAGCTTTCTTT
CDR3: CASSTYPPGTPNRNTEAFF

J: TRBJ2-7
D: NA
size: once
V: TRBV5-4
DNA: TGTGCCAGCAGCTTCAGGGGAGCCGAGCAGTACTTC
CDR3: CASSFRGAEQYF

J: TRBJ2-1
D: TRBD2
size: NA
V: TRBV18
DNA: TGTGCCAGCTCACCAAACCCTACTAGCGGGAGTGGACTCAATGAGCAGTTCTTC
CDR3: CASSPNPTSGSGLNEQFF

J: TRBJ1-2
D: NA
size: NA
V: TRBV28
DNA: TGTGCCAGCAGTTCCTCTCCCCTATCTGGCTACACCTTC
CDR3: CASSSSPLSGYTF

J: TRBJ2-1
D: NA
size: NA
V: TRBV5-1
DNA: TGCGCCAGCAGCTTGGGGACAGCCTACAATGAGCAGTTCTTC
CDR3: CASSLGTAYNEQFF

J: TRBJ2-2
D: TRBD2
size: few
V: TRBV7-6
DNA: TGTGCCAGCAGCTCCTTAGCGGGGCGGACCGGGGAGCTGTTTTTT
CDR3: CASSSLAGRTGELFF

J: TRBJ1-1
D: NA
size: NA
V: TRBV4-2
DNA: TGTGCCAGCAGCCAAGATCCGGGGGTTCGCGGGGCTGAAGCTTTCTTT
CDR3: CASSQDPGVRGAEAFF

J: TRBJ2-7
D: NA
size: NA
V: TRBV10-1
DNA: TGCGCCAGCAGCGATGTCCAGGGAAGAATTGAGTACTACGAGCAGTACTTC
CDR3: CASSDVQGRIEYYEQYF

J: TRBJ1-2
D: NA
size: NA
V: TRBV5-6
DNA: TGTGCCAGCAGCTTGCTCGTAACGCAGGCCTATGGCTACACCTTC
CDR3: CASSLLVTQAYGYTF

J: TRBJ2-1
D: TRBD2
size: once
V: TRBV3-1/TRBV3-2
DNA: TGTGCCAGCAGCCAATCTGGAGCGGGGGGGCCGAGTGAGCAGTTCTTC
CDR3: CASSQSGAGGPSEQFF

J: TRBJ2-7
D: TRBD1
size: once
V: TRBV4-1
DNA: TGCGCCAGCAGCACCGACAGGGGGAGCTCCTACGAGCAGTACTTC
CDR3: CASSTDRGSSYEQYF

J: TRBJ2-2
D: NA
size: NA
V: TRBV28
DNA: TGTGCCAGCAGTAAGGACTCCTGGAACACCGGGGAGCTGTTTTTT
CDR3: CASSKDSWNTGELFF

J: TRBJ1-5
D: TRBD1
size: once
V: TRBV2
DNA: TGTGCCAGCAGTGAAGGAGGACAGGGCAATCAGCCCCAGCATTTT
CDR3: CASSEGGQGNQPQHF

J: TRBJ2-3
D: TRBD2
size: once
V: TRBV11-1
DNA: TGTGCCAGCAGCGTACCGGGACTAGCGGACACAGATACGCAGTATTTT
CDR3: CASSVPGLADTDTQYF

J: TRBJ2-1
D: NA
size: NA
V: TRBV9
DNA: TGTGCCAGCAGCGTATGGGGGGACTCCTACAATGAGCAGTTCTTC
CDR3: CASSVWGDSYNEQFF

J: TRBJ2-7
D: TRBD1
size: few
V: TRBV10-3
DNA: TGTGCCATCAGTCGACAGGGTTCCTACGAGCAGTACTTC
CDR3: CAISRQGSYEQYF

J: TRBJ2-1
D: TRBD2
size: NA
V: TRBV28
DNA: TGTGCCAGCAACCTACTAGCGGGTAGCTACAATGAGCAGTTCTTC
CDR3: CASNLLAGSYNEQFF

J: TRBJ1-2
D: TRBD1
size: NA
V: TRBV3-1/TRBV3-2
DNA: TGTGCCAGCAGCCCGGGACAGGGGCTGAACTATGGCTACACCTTC
CDR3: CASSPGQGLNYGYTF

J: TRBJ2-1
D: NA
size: NA
V: TRBV9
DNA: TGTGCCAGCAGCCCCGGGAGTTACAATGAGCAGTTCTTC
CDR3: CASSPGSYNEQFF

J: TRBJ2-1
D: TRBD2
size: NA
V: TRBV3-1/TRBV3-2
DNA: TGTGCCAGCAGCCAAGTAGCGGGGTATGAGCAGTTCTTC
CDR3: CASSQVAGYEQFF

J: TRBJ1-3
D: NA
size: once
V: TRBV6-1
DNA: TGTGCCAGCAGTGAGCAGGTTAACCTCTCTGGAAACACCATATATTTT
CDR3: CASSEQVNLSGNTIYF

J: TRBJ2-7
D: NA
size: few
V: TRBV28
DNA: TGTGCCAGCAGTTTATCAGGGTACGAGCAGTACTTC
CDR3: CASSLSGYEQYF

J: TRBJ2-3
D: NA
size: NA
V: TRBV6-6
DNA: TGTGCCAGCAGCGGGGCAGATACGCAGTATTTT
CDR3: CASSGADTQYF

J: TRBJ2-7
D: NA
size: NA
V: TRBV30
DNA: TGTGCCTGGAGTGTACGCGGCAGCTCCTACGAGCAGTACTTC
CDR3: CAWSVRGSSYEQYF